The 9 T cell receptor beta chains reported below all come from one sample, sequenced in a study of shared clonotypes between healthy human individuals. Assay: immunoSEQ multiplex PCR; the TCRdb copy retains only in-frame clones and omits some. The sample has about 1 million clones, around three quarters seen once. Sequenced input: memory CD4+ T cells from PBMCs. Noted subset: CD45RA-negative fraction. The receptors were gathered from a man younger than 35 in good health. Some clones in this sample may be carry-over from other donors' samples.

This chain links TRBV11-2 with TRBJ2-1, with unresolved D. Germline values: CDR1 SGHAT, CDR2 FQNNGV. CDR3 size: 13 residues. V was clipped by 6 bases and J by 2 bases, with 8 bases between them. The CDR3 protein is CASRIDAYNEQFF. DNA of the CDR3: TGTGCCAGCAGAATAGACGCCTACAATGAGCAGTTCTTC.

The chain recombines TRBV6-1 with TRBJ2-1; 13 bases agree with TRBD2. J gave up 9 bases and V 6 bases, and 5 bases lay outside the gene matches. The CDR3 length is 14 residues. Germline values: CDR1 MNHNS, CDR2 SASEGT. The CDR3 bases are TGTGCCAGCAGGGGGACTAGCGGGATGGCTGAGCAGTTCTTC. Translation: CASRGTSGMAEQFF.

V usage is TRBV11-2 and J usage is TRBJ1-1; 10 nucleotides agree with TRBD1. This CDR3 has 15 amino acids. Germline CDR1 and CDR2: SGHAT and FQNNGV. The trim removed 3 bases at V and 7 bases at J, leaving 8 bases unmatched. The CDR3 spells CASSLLDRGKDEAFF. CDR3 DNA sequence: TGTGCCAGCAGCTTGTTGGACAGGGGGAAGGATGAAGCTTTCTTT.

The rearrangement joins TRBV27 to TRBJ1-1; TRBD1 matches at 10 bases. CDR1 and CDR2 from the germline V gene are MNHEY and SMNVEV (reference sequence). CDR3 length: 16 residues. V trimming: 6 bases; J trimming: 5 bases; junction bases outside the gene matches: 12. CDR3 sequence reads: CASRRDRGQSGTEAFF. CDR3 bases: TGTGCCAGCAGGAGAGACAGGGGGCAGTCGGGTACTGAAGCTTTCTTT.

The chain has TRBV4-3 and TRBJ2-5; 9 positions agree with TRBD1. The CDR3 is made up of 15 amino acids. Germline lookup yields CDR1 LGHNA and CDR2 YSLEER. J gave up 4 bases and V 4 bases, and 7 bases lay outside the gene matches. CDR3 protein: CASSRTGGAVETQYF. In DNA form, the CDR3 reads TGCGCCAGCAGCCGAACAGGGGGCGCGGTAGAGACCCAGTACTTC.

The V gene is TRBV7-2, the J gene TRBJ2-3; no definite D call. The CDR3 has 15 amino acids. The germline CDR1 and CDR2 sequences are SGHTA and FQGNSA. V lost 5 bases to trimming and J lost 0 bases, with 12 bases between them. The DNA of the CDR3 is TGTGCCAGCAGCCCCCGGGCTGCCAGCACAGATACGCAGTATTTT. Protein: CASSPRAASTDTQYF.

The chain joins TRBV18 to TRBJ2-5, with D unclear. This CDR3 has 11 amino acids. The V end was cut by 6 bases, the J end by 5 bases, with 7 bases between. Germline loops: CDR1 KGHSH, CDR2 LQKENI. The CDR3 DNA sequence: TGTGCCAGCTCGTCTAGTGAGACCCAGTACTTC. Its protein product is CASSSSETQYF.

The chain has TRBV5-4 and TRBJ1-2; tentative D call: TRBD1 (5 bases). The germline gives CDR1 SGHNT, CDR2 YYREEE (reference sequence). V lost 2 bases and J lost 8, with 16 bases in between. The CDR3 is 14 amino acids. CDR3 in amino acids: CASSFNSGQEGYTF. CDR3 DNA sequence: TGTGCCAGCAGCTTCAATTCCGGACAAGAGGGCTACACCTTC.

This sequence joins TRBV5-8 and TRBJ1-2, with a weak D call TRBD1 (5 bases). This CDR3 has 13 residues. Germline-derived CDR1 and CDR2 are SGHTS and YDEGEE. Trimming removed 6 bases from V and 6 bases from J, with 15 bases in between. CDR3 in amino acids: CASNMGVRDGYTF. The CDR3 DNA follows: TGTGCCAGCAATATGGGGGTTAGGGATGGCTACACCTTC. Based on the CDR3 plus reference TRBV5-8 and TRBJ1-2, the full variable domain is EAGVTQSPTHLIKTRGQQATLRCSPISGHTSVYWYQQALGLGLQFLLWYDEGEERNRGNFPPRFSGRQFPNYSSELNVNALELEDSALYLCASNMGVRDGYTFGSGTRLTVV.